This record covers a single T cell receptor (beta chain). Isocitrate dehydrogenase mutation was absent in all glioblastoma patients. Germline V CDR1 and CDR2: SQVTM, ANQGSEA. V lost 7 bases and J lost 11, with 15 bases in between. The CDR3 extends over 12 amino acids. The sample originates from a study of glioma-infiltrating T cells after dendritic cell vaccination. Across the study: Dendritic cells derived from monocytes and pulsed with autologous tumor lysate formed the vaccine.

Sequencing used immunoSEQ multiplex PCR; TCRdb keeps in-frame clones, though not all of them. The sample consists of about 73,000 clones, approximately 80% of them appearing once. Sequences were derived from blood, sampled before dendritic cell vaccination. The sequence came from a human donor with glioblastoma. The chain couples TRBV29-1 to TRBJ1-6; tentative D call: TRBD1 (5 bases). The CDR3 DNA sequence: TGCAGCGCCGGGGGGGGTGGCGCACCCCTCCACTTT. It codes for CSAGGGGAPLHF. Supplemented by reference TRBV29-1 and TRBJ1-6, the full variable domain reads SAVISQKPSRDICQRGTSLTIQCQVDSQVTMMFWYRQQPGQSLTLIATANQGSEATYESGFVIDKFPISRPNLTFSTLTVSNMSPEDSSIYLCSAGGGGAPLHFGNGTRLTVT.